Listed below are T cell receptor beta chains from one sample, sequenced in a study of T cell clonotyping in hematopoietic cell transplantation. Produced via immunoSEQ multiplex PCR; TCRdb's table is partial and in-frame only. Among 5,500 to 9,000 clones, approximately 87% were seen once, and the ten largest hold 4.5% to 6%. This specimen consisted of PBMCs, obtained 100 days after allogeneic stem cell transplant. Receptors were obtained from a male patient between 50 and 60 years old who had an allogeneic stem cell transplant from a related donor, so the T cells may come from the graft donor. Some clones in this sample may be carry-over from other donors' samples. The CDR3 runs from the conserved cysteine through the conserved F or W. Each record gives: J gene, V gene, clone size, D gene, CDR3 protein, CDR3 DNA. A D gene is named only where the DNA matches it firmly. Clone size appears in some rows only: once, few, many, or a class for an expanded clone.

J gene: TRBJ1-1; V gene: TRBV13; clone size: NA; D gene: NA; CDR3 protein: CASSPKGGRQRTEAFF; CDR3 DNA: TGTGCCAGCAGCCCTAAAGGGGGGCGGCAGCGGACTGAAGCTTTCTTT
J gene: TRBJ1-1; V gene: TRBV6-1; clone size: NA; D gene: NA; CDR3 protein: CASVPTQLNTEAFF; CDR3 DNA: TGTGCCAGCGTTCCGACGCAGTTGAACACTGAAGCTTTCTTT
J gene: TRBJ2-1; V gene: TRBV2; clone size: few; D gene: NA; CDR3 protein: CASLSRGGGNEQFF; CDR3 DNA: TGTGCCAGCCTAAGCCGAGGGGGGGGCAATGAGCAGTTCTTC
J gene: TRBJ2-7; V gene: TRBV5-4; clone size: NA; D gene: TRBD1; CDR3 protein: CASSLGYGTGYYEQYF; CDR3 DNA: TGTGCCAGCAGCTTAGGATACGGGACAGGGTACTACGAGCAGTACTTC
J gene: TRBJ1-1; V gene: TRBV27; clone size: NA; D gene: NA; CDR3 protein: CASRQDGAWDTEAFF; CDR3 DNA: TGTGCCAGCAGACAAGATGGGGCTTGGGACACTGAAGCTTTCTTT
J gene: TRBJ1-2; V gene: TRBV30; clone size: NA; D gene: TRBD1; CDR3 protein: CAWRSRGRIGYTF; CDR3 DNA: TGTGCCTGGAGGAGCAGGGGGAGAATTGGCTACACCTTC
J gene: TRBJ1-2; V gene: TRBV28; clone size: NA; D gene: NA; CDR3 protein: CASTTGGSSYNGYTF; CDR3 DNA: TGTGCCAGCACCACGGGGGGTAGCAGCTATAATGGCTACACCTTC
J gene: TRBJ1-2; V gene: TRBV29-1; clone size: NA; D gene: TRBD1; CDR3 protein: CSVITGDTNYGYTF; CDR3 DNA: TGCAGCGTTATCACAGGGGACACTAACTATGGCTACACCTTC
J gene: TRBJ1-6; V gene: TRBV6-1; clone size: NA; D gene: NA; CDR3 protein: CASSEVRQGGSPLHF; CDR3 DNA: TGTGCCAGCAGTGAAGTCCGGCAGGGTGGATCACCCCTCCACTTT
J gene: TRBJ1-1; V gene: TRBV7-2; clone size: NA; D gene: NA; CDR3 protein: CASSLGDRRTEAFF; CDR3 DNA: TGTGCCAGCAGCTTAGGGGACCGGCGCACTGAAGCTTTCTTT
J gene: TRBJ1-3; V gene: TRBV30; clone size: NA; D gene: NA; CDR3 protein: CAWDLLTVRSNTIYF; CDR3 DNA: TGTGCCTGGGACCTCTTGACAGTCCGGTCGAACACCATATATTTT
J gene: TRBJ1-4; V gene: TRBV19; clone size: NA; D gene: TRBD1; CDR3 protein: CASSTGQATNEKLFF; CDR3 DNA: TGTGCCAGTAGTACGGGACAGGCGACTAATGAAAAACTGTTTTTT
J gene: TRBJ1-4; V gene: TRBV9; clone size: NA; D gene: NA; CDR3 protein: CASSVEGGLGEKLFF; CDR3 DNA: TGTGCCAGCAGCGTAGAGGGGGGGTTGGGTGAAAAACTGTTTTTT
J gene: TRBJ1-4; V gene: TRBV6-1; clone size: NA; D gene: NA; CDR3 protein: CASSEQEASNEKLFF; CDR3 DNA: TGTGCCAGCAGTGAACAGGAGGCGAGCAATGAAAAACTGTTTTTT
J gene: TRBJ1-6; V gene: TRBV11-1; clone size: NA; D gene: TRBD1; CDR3 protein: CASSLVAGDRTNSPLHF; CDR3 DNA: TGTGCCAGCAGCTTAGTCGCCGGGGACAGGACTAATTCACCCCTCCACTTT
J gene: TRBJ2-2; V gene: TRBV28; clone size: NA; D gene: TRBD2; CDR3 protein: CASSWREAGELFF; CDR3 DNA: TGTGCCAGCAGTTGGCGGGAGGCTGGGGAGCTGTTTTTT
J gene: TRBJ2-3; V gene: TRBV28; clone size: NA; D gene: NA; CDR3 protein: CASSTYFTDTQYF; CDR3 DNA: TGTGCCAGCAGCACGTACTTCACAGATACGCAGTATTTT
J gene: TRBJ1-3; V gene: TRBV30; clone size: NA; D gene: NA; CDR3 protein: CAWSGGLGPGNTIYF; CDR3 DNA: TGTGCCTGGAGTGGGGGACTGGGTCCTGGAAACACCATATATTTT
J gene: TRBJ1-5; V gene: TRBV7-2; clone size: NA; D gene: TRBD1; CDR3 protein: CASSSGQGAQPQHF; CDR3 DNA: TGTGCCAGCAGCTCGGGGCAGGGGGCTCAGCCCCAGCATTTT
J gene: TRBJ1-6; V gene: TRBV2; clone size: once; D gene: NA; CDR3 protein: CASRGRGLHF; CDR3 DNA: TGTGCCAGCAGGGGGCGGGGCCTCCACTTT
J gene: TRBJ1-6; V gene: TRBV4-3; clone size: NA; D gene: NA; CDR3 protein: CASSQASGDNSPLHF; CDR3 DNA: TGCGCCAGCAGCCAAGCATCCGGGGATAATTCACCCCTCCACTTT
J gene: TRBJ1-1; V gene: TRBV19; clone size: few; D gene: TRBD1; CDR3 protein: CASSHIGTGGTEAFF; CDR3 DNA: TGTGCCAGTAGCCATATAGGGACAGGGGGCACTGAAGCTTTCTTT
J gene: TRBJ1-3; V gene: TRBV29-1; clone size: NA; D gene: TRBD1; CDR3 protein: CSARTGHSGNTIYF; CDR3 DNA: TGCAGCGCCAGGACAGGCCACTCTGGAAACACCATATATTTT
J gene: TRBJ2-7; V gene: TRBV5-4; clone size: once; D gene: TRBD2; CDR3 protein: CASSFSGGSYEQYF; CDR3 DNA: TGTGCCAGCAGCTTTAGCGGGGGAAGCTACGAGCAGTACTTC
J gene: TRBJ2-7; V gene: TRBV6-1; clone size: NA; D gene: TRBD1; CDR3 protein: CASRETGYSYEQYF; CDR3 DNA: TGTGCCAGCAGAGAGACAGGGTACTCCTACGAGCAGTACTTC
J gene: TRBJ2-3; V gene: TRBV25-1; clone size: NA; D gene: TRBD2; CDR3 protein: CASSAFGLAASTDTQYF; CDR3 DNA: TGTGCCAGCAGTGCCTTCGGACTAGCGGCTAGCACAGATACGCAGTATTTT
J gene: TRBJ1-2; V gene: TRBV30; clone size: NA; D gene: TRBD1; CDR3 protein: CAWSRDRAPRGEGYTF; CDR3 DNA: TGTGCCTGGAGCCGGGACAGGGCGCCCCGGGGGGAGGGCTACACCTTC
J gene: TRBJ2-5; V gene: TRBV5-1; clone size: NA; D gene: TRBD2; CDR3 protein: CASSPGTSGETQYF; CDR3 DNA: TGCGCCAGCAGCCCGGGGACTAGCGGAGAGACCCAGTACTTC
J gene: TRBJ2-7; V gene: TRBV7-2; clone size: once; D gene: NA; CDR3 protein: CASTMKNYEQYF; CDR3 DNA: TGTGCCAGCACCATGAAGAACTACGAGCAGTACTTC
J gene: TRBJ2-5; V gene: TRBV5-1; clone size: few; D gene: TRBD2; CDR3 protein: CASSPGLAGGRETQYF; CDR3 DNA: TGCGCCAGCAGCCCGGGACTAGCGGGAGGGCGAGAGACCCAGTACTTC
J gene: TRBJ2-1; V gene: TRBV4-3; clone size: NA; D gene: NA; CDR3 protein: CASSQEKVGGPLEQFF; CDR3 DNA: TGCGCCAGCAGCCAAGAGAAGGTGGGGGGGCCTTTGGAGCAGTTCTTC
J gene: TRBJ2-3; V gene: TRBV29-1; clone size: NA; D gene: NA; CDR3 protein: CSDQLRDTQYF; CDR3 DNA: TGCAGCGATCAACTAAGAGATACGCAGTATTTT
J gene: TRBJ1-1; V gene: TRBV14; clone size: NA; D gene: TRBD1; CDR3 protein: CASSLGTENTEAFF; CDR3 DNA: TGTGCCAGCAGCCTTGGGACAGAGAACACTGAAGCTTTCTTT
J gene: TRBJ2-5; V gene: TRBV28; clone size: NA; D gene: TRBD1; CDR3 protein: CATGQGWIQETQYF; CDR3 DNA: TGTGCCACGGGACAGGGGTGGATCCAAGAGACCCAGTACTTC
J gene: TRBJ1-1; V gene: TRBV25-1; clone size: NA; D gene: NA; CDR3 protein: CASSGDTEAFF; CDR3 DNA: TGTGCCAGCAGTGGGGACACTGAAGCTTTCTTT
J gene: TRBJ1-4; V gene: TRBV13; clone size: NA; D gene: NA; CDR3 protein: CASSFRATNEKLFF; CDR3 DNA: TGTGCCAGCAGCTTCAGGGCAACTAATGAAAAACTGTTTTTT
J gene: TRBJ2-1; V gene: TRBV5-1; clone size: NA; D gene: NA; CDR3 protein: CASSLEETDYNEQFF; CDR3 DNA: TGCGCCAGCAGCTTGGAAGAGACAGATTACAATGAGCAGTTCTTC
J gene: TRBJ2-2; V gene: TRBV27; clone size: NA; D gene: NA; CDR3 protein: CASSVRSLGGELFF; CDR3 DNA: TGTGCCAGCAGTGTCAGAAGTTTAGGCGGGGAGCTGTTTTTT
J gene: TRBJ1-1; V gene: TRBV6-1; clone size: NA; D gene: NA; CDR3 protein: CASSHRTENTEAFF; CDR3 DNA: TGTGCCAGCAGTCATCGGACAGAGAACACTGAAGCTTTCTTT
J gene: TRBJ1-2; V gene: TRBV29-1; clone size: once; D gene: TRBD1; CDR3 protein: CSGGSGTGPKGSGYTF; CDR3 DNA: TGCAGCGGCGGATCCGGGACAGGGCCCAAGGGCTCTGGCTACACCTTC
J gene: TRBJ2-7; V gene: TRBV4-3; clone size: NA; D gene: NA; CDR3 protein: CASSQDRVAGPNYEQYF; CDR3 DNA: TGCGCCAGCAGCCAAGATCGGGTCGCAGGGCCTAACTACGAGCAGTACTTC
J gene: TRBJ1-1; V gene: TRBV30; clone size: NA; D gene: NA; CDR3 protein: CAWKPGTRTEAFF; CDR3 DNA: TGTGCCTGGAAACCAGGGACCCGCACTGAAGCTTTCTTT
J gene: TRBJ1-5; V gene: TRBV6-5; clone size: NA; D gene: NA; CDR3 protein: CASSWGKGPNQPQHF; CDR3 DNA: TGTGCCAGCAGTTGGGGAAAGGGGCCGAATCAGCCCCAGCATTTT
J gene: TRBJ1-5; V gene: TRBV30; clone size: NA; D gene: NA; CDR3 protein: CAWSAGANQPQHF; CDR3 DNA: TGTGCCTGGAGTGCCGGTGCCAATCAGCCCCAGCATTTT
J gene: TRBJ1-3; V gene: TRBV5-4; clone size: NA; D gene: TRBD1; CDR3 protein: CASSWDRSNTIYF; CDR3 DNA: TGTGCCAGCAGCTGGGACAGGTCAAACACCATATATTTT